The clone carrying this T cell receptor beta chain was observed a single time. The same CDR3 can be traced to other DNA sequences in this sample. These data are taken from a study of shared clonotypes between healthy human individuals. The protocol was immunoSEQ multiplex PCR, while the TCRdb copy is restricted to in-frame clones and leaves out a portion. The sample carries around 1.4 million clones, roughly 98.5% recorded once. Per the germline V gene, CDR1 is LNHDA and CDR2 is SQIVND (reference sequence). V shed 3 bases and J 2 bases; nucleotides not matched to a gene: 4. The CDR3 is made up of 16 amino acids. A split of CD4+ cells into CD45RA+ naive and CD45RA-negative memory subsets was performed.

The origin of this receptor is a man aged 25 to 45 in good health. The gene calls are TRBV19 and TRBJ2-3; the match to TRBD2 covers 11 bases. The sample consisted of naive CD4+ T cells sorted from blood. The subset is: CD45RA+ positively selected. Written as DNA, the CDR3 is TGTGCCAGTAGTATCCTAGCGGGAGGACTCACAGATACGCAGTATTTT. It translates to CASSILAGGLTDTQYF.